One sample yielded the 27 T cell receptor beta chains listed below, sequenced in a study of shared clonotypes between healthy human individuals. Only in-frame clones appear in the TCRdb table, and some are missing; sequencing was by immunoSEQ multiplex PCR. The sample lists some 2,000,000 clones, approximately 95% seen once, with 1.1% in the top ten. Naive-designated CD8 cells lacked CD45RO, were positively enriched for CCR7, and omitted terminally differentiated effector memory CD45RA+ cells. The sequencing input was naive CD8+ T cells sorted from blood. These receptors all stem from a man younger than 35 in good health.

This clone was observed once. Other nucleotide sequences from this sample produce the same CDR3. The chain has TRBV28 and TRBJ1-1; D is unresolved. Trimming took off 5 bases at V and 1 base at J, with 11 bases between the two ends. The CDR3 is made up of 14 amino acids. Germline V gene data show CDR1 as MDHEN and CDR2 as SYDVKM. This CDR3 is CASSLGLRNTEAFF. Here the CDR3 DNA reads TGTGCCAGCAGTCTCGGACTGAGGAACACTGAAGCTTTCTTT.

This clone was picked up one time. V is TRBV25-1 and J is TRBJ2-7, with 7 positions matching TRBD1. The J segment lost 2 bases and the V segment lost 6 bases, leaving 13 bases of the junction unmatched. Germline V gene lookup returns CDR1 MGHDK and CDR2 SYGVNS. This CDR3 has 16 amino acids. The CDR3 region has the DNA TGTGCCAGCAGCGACATATGGGGACAGAGCACCTACGAGCAGTACTTC. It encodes CASSDIWGQSTYEQYF.

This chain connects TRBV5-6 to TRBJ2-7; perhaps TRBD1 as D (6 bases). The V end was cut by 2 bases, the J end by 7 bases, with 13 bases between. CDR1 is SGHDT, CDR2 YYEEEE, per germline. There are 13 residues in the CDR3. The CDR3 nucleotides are TGTGCCAGCAGCTTCACAGGGTCTGGGGAGCAGTACTTC. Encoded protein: CASSFTGSGEQYF.

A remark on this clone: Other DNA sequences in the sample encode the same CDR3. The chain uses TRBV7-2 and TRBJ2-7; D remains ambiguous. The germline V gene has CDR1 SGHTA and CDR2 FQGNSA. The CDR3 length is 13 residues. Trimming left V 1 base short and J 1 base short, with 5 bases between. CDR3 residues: CASSLVESYEQYF. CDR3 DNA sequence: TGTGCCAGCAGCTTAGTGGAGTCCTACGAGCAGTACTTC.

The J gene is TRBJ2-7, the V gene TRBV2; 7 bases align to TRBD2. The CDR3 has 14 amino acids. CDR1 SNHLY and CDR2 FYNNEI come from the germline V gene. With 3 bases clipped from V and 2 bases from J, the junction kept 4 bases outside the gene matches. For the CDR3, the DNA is TGTGCCAGCAGTGATGCGGGGGTAGCCTACGAGCAGTACTTC. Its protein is CASSDAGVAYEQYF.

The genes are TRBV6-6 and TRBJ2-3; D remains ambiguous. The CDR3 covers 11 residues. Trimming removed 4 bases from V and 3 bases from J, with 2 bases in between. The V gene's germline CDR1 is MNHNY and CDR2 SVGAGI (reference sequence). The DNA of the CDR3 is TGTGCCAGCAGTTCGACAGATACGCAGTATTTT. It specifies CASSSTDTQYF.

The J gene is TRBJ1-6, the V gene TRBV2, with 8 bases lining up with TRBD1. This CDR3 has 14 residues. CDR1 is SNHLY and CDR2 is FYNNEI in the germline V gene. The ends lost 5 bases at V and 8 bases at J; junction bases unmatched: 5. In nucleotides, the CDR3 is TGTGCCAGCAGTTTAGGACAGGGACATTCACCCCTCCACTTT. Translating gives CASSLGQGHSPLHF.

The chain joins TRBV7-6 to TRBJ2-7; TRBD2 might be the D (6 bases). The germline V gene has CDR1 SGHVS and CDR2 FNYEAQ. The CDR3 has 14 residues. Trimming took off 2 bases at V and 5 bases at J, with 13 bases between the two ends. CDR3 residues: CASSLFGGEDEQYF. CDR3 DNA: TGTGCCAGCAGCTTATTCGGAGGGGAAGACGAGCAGTACTTC.

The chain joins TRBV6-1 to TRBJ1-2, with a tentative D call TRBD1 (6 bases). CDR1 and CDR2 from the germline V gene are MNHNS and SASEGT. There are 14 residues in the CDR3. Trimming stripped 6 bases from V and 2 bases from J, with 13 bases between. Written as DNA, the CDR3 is TGTGCCAGCAGGGGTTACAGGGAGAACTATGGCTACACCTTC. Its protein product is CASRGYRENYGYTF.

CDR3: CASSSGRDAEQYF. The CDR3 nucleotides read TGTGCCAGCAGCTCAGGGAGGGACGCCGAGCAGTACTTC. The V and J genes are TRBV9 and TRBJ2-7; 7 nucleotides line up with TRBD2. With 4 bases clipped from V and 6 bases from J, the junction kept 7 bases outside the gene matches. CDR1 is SGDLS and CDR2 is YYNGEE in the germline V gene. This CDR3 region has 13 residues.

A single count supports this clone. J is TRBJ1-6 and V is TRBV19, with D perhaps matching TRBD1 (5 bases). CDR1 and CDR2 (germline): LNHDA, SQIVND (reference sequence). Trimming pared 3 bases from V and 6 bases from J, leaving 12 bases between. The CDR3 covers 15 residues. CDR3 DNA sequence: TGTGCCAGTAGTATGCCAGGGTGGGGTAATTCACCCCTCCACTTT. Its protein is CASSMPGWGNSPLHF.

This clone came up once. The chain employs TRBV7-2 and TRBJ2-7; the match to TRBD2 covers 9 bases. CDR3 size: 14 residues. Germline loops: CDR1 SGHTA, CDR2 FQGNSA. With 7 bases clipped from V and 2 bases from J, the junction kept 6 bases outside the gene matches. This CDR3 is CASTQLAGPYEQYF. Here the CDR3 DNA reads TGTGCCAGCACCCAGCTAGCGGGACCCTACGAGCAGTACTTC.

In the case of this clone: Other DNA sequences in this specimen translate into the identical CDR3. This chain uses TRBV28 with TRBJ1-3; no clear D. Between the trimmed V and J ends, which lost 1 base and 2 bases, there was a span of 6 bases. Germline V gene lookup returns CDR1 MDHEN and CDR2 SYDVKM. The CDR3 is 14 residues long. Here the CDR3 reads CASSLLGTGNTIYF. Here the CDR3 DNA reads TGTGCCAGCAGTTTATTGGGTACTGGAAACACCATATATTTT.

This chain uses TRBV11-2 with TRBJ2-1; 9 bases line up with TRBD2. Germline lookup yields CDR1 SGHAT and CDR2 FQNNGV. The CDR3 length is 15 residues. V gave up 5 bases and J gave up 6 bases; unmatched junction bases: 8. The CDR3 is CASSLGASGTNEQFF. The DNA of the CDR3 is TGTGCCAGCAGCCTCGGGGCTAGCGGGACCAATGAGCAGTTCTTC.

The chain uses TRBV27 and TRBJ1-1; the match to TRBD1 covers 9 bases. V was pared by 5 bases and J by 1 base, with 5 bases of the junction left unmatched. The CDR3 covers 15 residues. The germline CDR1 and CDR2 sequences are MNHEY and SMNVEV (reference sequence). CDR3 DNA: TGTGCCAGCAGTCCCTCGACAGGGGGGAACACTGAAGCTTTCTTT. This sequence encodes CASSPSTGGNTEAFF.

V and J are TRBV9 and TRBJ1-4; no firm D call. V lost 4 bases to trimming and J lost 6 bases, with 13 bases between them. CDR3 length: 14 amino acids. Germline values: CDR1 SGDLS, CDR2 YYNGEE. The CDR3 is CASSPARVDEKLFF. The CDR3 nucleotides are TGTGCCAGCAGCCCCGCTAGGGTGGATGAAAAACTGTTTTTT.

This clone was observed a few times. In nucleotides, the CDR3 is TGTGCCAGCAGTCCCCAGAGGGTCTATGGCTACACCTTC. Translating it yields CASSPQRVYGYTF. The chain employs TRBV6-5 and TRBJ1-2, with D hard to call. Trimming stripped 5 bases from V and 4 bases from J, with 11 bases between. Per the germline V gene, CDR1 is MNHEY and CDR2 is SVGAGI. The CDR3 runs to 13 residues.

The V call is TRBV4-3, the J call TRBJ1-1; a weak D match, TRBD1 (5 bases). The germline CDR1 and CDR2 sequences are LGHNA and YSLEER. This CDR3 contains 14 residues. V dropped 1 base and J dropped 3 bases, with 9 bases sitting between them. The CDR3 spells CASSQVTGDTEAFF. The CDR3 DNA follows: TGCGCCAGCAGCCAAGTGACGGGGGACACTGAAGCTTTCTTT.

CDR3 in amino acids: CASSTTGTSKQYF. In DNA form, the CDR3 reads TGTGCCAGCAGTACGACCGGGACATCAAAGCAGTACTTC. The chain joins TRBV28 to TRBJ2-7, with D possibly being TRBD1 (6 bases). Germline lookup yields CDR1 MDHEN and CDR2 SYDVKM. V dropped 5 bases and J dropped 8 bases, with 16 bases sitting between them. The CDR3 sequence is 13 residues long.

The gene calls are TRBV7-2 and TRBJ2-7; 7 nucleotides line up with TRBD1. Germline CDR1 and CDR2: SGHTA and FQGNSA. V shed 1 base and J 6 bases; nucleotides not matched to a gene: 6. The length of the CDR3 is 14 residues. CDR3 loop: CASSLGGGAGEQYF. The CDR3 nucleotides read TGTGCCAGCAGCTTAGGAGGGGGCGCAGGCGAGCAGTACTTC.

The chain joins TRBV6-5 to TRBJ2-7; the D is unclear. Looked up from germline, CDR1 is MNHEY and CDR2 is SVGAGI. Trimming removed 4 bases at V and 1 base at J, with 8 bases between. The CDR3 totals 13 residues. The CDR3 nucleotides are TGTGCCAGCAGTTTTTCCAATTCCTACGAGCAGTACTTC. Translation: CASSFSNSYEQYF.

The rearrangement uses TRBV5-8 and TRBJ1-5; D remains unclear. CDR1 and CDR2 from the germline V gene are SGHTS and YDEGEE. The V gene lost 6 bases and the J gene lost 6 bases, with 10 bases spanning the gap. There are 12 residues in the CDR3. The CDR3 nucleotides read TGTGCCAGCACCCCAATGGGTCAGCCCCAGCATTTT. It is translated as CASTPMGQPQHF.

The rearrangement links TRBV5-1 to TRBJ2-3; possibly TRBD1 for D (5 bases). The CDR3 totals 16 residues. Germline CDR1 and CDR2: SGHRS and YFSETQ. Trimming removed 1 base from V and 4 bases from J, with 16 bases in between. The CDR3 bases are TGCGCCAGCAGCTTGATGGGGCAGGGCGGCGCAGATACGCAGTATTTT. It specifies CASSLMGQGGADTQYF.

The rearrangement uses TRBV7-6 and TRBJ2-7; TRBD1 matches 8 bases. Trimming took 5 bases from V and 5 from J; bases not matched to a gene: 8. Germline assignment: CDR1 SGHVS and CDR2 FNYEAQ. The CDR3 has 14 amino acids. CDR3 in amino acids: CASSPTGGIDEQYF. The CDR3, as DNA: TGTGCCAGCAGCCCCACAGGGGGTATCGACGAGCAGTACTTC.

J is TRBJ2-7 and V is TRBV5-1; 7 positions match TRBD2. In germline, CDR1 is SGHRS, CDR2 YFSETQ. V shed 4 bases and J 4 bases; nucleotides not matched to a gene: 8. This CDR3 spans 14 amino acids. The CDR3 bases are TGCGCCAGCAGCCCGCTAGGAGCGGGGTACGAGCAGTACTTC. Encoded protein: CASSPLGAGYEQYF.

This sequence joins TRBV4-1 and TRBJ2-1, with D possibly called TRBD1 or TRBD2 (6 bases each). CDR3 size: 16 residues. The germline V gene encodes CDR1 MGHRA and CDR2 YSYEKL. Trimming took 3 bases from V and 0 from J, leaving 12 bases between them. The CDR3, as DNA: TGCGCCAGCAGCCAGGAGGGACAAAGCTCCTACAATGAGCAGTTCTTC. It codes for CASSQEGQSSYNEQFF.

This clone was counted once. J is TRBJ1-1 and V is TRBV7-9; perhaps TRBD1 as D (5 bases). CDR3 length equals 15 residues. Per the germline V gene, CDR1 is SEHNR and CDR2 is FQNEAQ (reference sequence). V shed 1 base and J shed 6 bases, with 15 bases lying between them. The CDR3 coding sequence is TGTGCCAGCAGCTTAGTCGTCAGGGCGGACGCTGAAGCTTTCTTT. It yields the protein CASSLVVRADAEAFF.